This T cell receptor beta chain was found in a study of response to subunit inactivated influenza vaccine. V lost 2 bases and J lost 1; bases outside the gene matches: 3. Looked up from germline, CDR1 is SGDLS and CDR2 is YYNGEE. CDR3 size: 14 residues. A single record per CDR3 protein comes from TCRdb applying MiXCR to the RT-PCR reads. The sample carries 150,000 to 200,000 distinct CDR3 sequences, about an eighth recorded once. These sequences were also reported in another study, on T cells expressing NK-cell markers. In that study: Production of TCR beta cDNA relied on 5'RACE template switching with UMIs. HCMV specificity of the expanded NKG2C+ T cell clones was not established.

This receptor was taken from a man aged 50-59 years who received an inactivated influenza vaccine. The sequences come from CD8+ T cells sorted from PBMCs, collected approximately 13 days after vaccination. V usage is TRBV9 and J usage is TRBJ2-7; 7 nucleotides line up with TRBD2. CDR3 DNA: TGTGCCAGCAGCGTGGGGACTAATTCCTACGAGCAGTACTTC. Translation: CASSVGTNSYEQYF.